This T cell receptor (beta chain) appears in the sequencing data of a study of blood T cell repertoires in COVID-19. The overall study: Italy, Spain and the United States were the sources of the convalescent and acute COVID-19 samples. PBMCs, B-cell-depleted T cells, or T cells provided the cDNA or gDNA that made up the material.

There are many counts of this clone. The authors' processing: Amplification of reference gene primers was used by the study to estimate nucleated cell counts. Using immunoSEQ multiplex PCR, the repertoire was profiled, and TCRdb retains in-frame clones only, with some absent. The V and J calls and clone size were taken over from that table, and D and trimming were inferred from the DNA. The sample shows some 170,000 clones, about nine tenths of them seen only once. V shed 2 bases and J 4 bases; nucleotides not matched to a gene: 7. Germline loops: CDR1 SGHKS, CDR2 YYEKEE (reference sequence). The CDR3 is made up of 17 amino acids.

The origin of this receptor is a woman aged 50 to 60 with acute or convalescent COVID-19. The sequenced sample was peripheral blood. This chain links TRBV5-5 with TRBJ2-2, with 11 bases lining up with TRBD1. The CDR3 protein is CASSLPRTGGTTGELFF. CDR3 nucleotides: TGTGCCAGCAGCTTACCTCGGACAGGGGGCACCACCGGGGAGCTGTTTTTT.